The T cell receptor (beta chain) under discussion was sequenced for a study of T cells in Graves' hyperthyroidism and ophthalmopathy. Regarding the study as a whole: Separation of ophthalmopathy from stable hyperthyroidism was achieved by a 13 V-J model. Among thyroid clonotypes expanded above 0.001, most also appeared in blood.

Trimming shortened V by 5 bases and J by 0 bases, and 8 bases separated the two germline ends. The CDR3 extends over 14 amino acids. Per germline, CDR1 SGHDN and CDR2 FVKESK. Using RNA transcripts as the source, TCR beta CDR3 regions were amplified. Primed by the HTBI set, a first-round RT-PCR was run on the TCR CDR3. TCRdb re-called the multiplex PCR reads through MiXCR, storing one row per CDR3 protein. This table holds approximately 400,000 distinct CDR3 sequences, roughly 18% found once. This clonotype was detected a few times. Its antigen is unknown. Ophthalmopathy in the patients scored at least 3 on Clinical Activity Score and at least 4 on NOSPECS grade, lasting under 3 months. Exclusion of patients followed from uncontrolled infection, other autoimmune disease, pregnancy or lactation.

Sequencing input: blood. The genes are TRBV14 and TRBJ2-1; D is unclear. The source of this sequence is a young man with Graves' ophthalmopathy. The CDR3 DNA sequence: TGTGCCAGCAGCATACTGAGCTCCTACAATGAGCAGTTCTTC. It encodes CASSILSSYNEQFF.